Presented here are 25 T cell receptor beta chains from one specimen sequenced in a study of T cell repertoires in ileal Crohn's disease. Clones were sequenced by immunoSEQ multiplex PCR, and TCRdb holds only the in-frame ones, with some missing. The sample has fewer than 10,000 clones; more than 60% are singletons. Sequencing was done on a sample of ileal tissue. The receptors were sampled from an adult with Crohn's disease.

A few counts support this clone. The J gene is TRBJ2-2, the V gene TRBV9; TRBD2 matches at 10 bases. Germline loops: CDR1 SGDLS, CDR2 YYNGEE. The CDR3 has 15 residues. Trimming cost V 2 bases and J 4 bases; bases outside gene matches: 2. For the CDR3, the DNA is TGTGCCAGCAGCGTTTGGACTAGCGGCACCGGGGAGCTGTTTTTT. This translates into CASSVWTSGTGELFF.

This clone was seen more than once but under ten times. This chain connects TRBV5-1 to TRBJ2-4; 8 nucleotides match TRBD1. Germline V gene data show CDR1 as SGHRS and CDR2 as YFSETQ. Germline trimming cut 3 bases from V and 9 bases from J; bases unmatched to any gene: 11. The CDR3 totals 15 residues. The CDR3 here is CASSSDGQGNVIQYF. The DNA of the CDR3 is TGCGCCAGCAGCTCCGACGGACAGGGTAATGTCATTCAGTACTTC.

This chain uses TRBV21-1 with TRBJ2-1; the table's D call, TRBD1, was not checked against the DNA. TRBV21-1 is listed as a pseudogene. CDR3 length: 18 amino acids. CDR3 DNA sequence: TGTGCCAACAGGAGTATGGCCCCTCCAGGGGCCCGCCACTATGAGCAGTTCTTC. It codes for CANRSMAPPGARHYEQFF.

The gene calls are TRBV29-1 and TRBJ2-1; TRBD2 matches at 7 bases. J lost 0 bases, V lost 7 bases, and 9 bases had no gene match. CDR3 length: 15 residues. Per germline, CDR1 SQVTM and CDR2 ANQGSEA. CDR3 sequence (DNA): TGCAGCGGGGACTGGGGGGGGAACTCCTACAATGAGCAGTTCTTC. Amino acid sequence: CSGDWGGNSYNEQFF.

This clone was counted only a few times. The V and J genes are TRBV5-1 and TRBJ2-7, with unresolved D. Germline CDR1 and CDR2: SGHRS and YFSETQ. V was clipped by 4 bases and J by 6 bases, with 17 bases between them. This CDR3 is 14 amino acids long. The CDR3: CASSQSSTTSEQYF. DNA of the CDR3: TGCGCCAGCAGCCAGTCTAGTACCACCTCCGAGCAGTACTTC.

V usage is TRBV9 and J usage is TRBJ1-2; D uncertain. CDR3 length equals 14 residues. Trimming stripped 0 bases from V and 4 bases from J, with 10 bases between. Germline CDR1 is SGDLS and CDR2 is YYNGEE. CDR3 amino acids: CASSVGHTPYGYTF. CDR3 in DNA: TGTGCCAGCAGCGTAGGTCACACGCCCTATGGCTACACCTTC.

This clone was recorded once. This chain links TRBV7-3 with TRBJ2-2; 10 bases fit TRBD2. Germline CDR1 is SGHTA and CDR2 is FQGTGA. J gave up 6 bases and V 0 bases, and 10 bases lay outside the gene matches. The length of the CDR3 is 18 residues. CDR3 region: CASSLTAPSGGSPGELFF. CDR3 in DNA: TGTGCCAGCAGCTTAACCGCTCCTAGCGGGGGAAGTCCCGGGGAGCTGTTTTTT.

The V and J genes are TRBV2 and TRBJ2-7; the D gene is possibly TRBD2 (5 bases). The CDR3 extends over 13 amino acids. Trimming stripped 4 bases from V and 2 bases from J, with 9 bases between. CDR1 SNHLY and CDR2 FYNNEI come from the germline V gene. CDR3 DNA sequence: TGTGCCAGCAGTGTGGGCGGGCCCTACGAGCAGTACTTC. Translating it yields CASSVGGPYEQYF.

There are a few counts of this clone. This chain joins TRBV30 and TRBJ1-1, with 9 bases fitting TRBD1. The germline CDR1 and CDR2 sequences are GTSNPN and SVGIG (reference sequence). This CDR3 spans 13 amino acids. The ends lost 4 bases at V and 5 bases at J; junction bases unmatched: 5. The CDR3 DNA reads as TGTGCCTGGACCGGGACAGGGAATACTGAAGCTTTCTTT. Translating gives CAWTGTGNTEAFF.

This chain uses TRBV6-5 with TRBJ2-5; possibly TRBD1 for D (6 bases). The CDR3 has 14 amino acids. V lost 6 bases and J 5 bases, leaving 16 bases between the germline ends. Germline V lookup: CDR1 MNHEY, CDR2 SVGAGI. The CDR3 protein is CASRGQGRRETQYF. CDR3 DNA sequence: TGTGCCAGCAGAGGGCAGGGGCGTCGGGAGACCCAGTACTTC.

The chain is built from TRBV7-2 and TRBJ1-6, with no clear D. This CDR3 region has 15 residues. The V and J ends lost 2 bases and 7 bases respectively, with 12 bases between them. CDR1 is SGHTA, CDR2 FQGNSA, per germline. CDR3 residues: CASSLYGDINSPLHF. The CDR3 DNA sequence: TGTGCCAGCAGCTTATACGGGGATATCAATTCACCCCTCCACTTT.

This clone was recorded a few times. In DNA form, the CDR3 reads TGTGCCAGCAGCCGGGAAGGACAGGGCGTCAATGAAGCTTTCTTT. Amino acids: CASSREGQGVNEAFF. The V and J genes are TRBV4-2 and TRBJ1-1; 8 bases map to TRBD1. CDR3 size: 15 residues. Germline-derived CDR1 and CDR2 are LGHNA and YNFKEQ. V lost 4 bases to trimming and J lost 7 bases; unmatched junction nucleotides: 11.

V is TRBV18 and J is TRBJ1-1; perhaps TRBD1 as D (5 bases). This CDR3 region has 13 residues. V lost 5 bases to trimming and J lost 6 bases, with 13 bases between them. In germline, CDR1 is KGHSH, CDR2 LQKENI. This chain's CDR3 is CASSNQGHAEAFF. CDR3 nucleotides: TGTGCCAGCTCAAATCAGGGTCATGCTGAAGCTTTCTTT.

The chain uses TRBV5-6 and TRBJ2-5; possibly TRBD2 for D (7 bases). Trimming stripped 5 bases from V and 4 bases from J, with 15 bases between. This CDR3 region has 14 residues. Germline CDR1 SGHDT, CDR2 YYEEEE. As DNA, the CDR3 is TGTGCCAGCAGTTCAAAGGGGGGGGGAGAGACCCAGTACTTC. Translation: CASSSKGGGETQYF.

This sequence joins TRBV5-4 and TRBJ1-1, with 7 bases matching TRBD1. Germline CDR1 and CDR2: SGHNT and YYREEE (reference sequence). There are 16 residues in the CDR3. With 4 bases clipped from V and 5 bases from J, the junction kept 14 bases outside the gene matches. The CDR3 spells CASSLGARQGQTEAFF. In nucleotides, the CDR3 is TGTGCCAGCAGCCTTGGGGCCCGACAGGGACAGACTGAAGCTTTCTTT.

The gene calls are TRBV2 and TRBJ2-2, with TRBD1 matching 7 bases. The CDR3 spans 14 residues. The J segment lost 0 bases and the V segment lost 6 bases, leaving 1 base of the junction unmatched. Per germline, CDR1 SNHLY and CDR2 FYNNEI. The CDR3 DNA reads TGTGCCAGCAGGGACAGGCCGAACACCGGGGAGCTGTTTTTT. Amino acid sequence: CASRDRPNTGELFF.

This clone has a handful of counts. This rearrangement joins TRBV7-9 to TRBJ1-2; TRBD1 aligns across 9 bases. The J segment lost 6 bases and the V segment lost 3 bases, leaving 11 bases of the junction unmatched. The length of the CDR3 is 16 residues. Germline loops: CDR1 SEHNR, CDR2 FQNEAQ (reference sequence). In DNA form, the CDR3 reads TGTGCCAGCAGCTTTACAGACCCCGGGACAGGGAATGGCTACACCTTC. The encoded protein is CASSFTDPGTGNGYTF.

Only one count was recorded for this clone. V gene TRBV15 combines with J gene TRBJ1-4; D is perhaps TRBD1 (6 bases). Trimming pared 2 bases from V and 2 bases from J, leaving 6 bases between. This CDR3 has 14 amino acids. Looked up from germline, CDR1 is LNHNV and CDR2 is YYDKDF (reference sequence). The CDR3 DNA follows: TGTGCCACCAGCAGACAGGGGACTAATGAAAAACTGTTTTTT. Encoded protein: CATSRQGTNEKLFF.

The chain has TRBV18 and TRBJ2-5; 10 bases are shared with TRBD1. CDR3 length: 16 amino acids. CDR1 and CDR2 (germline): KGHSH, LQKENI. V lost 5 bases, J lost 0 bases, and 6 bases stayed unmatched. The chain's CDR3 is CASSGTGANNQETQYF. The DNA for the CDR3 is TGTGCCAGCTCAGGGACAGGGGCGAACAACCAAGAGACCCAGTACTTC.

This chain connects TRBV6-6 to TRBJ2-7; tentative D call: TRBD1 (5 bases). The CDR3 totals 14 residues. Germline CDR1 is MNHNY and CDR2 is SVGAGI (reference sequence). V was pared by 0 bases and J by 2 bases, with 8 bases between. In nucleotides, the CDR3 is TGTGCCAGCAGTTACTCTCAGGGTGCCTACGAGCAGTACTTC. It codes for CASSYSQGAYEQYF.

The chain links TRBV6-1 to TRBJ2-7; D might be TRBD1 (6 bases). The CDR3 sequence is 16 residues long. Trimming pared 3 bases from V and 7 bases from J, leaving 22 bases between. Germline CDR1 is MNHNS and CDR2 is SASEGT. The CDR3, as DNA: TGTGCCAGCAGTGACCAGGGCCCGATGGTAGGGGGAGAGCAGTACTTC. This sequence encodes CASSDQGPMVGGEQYF.

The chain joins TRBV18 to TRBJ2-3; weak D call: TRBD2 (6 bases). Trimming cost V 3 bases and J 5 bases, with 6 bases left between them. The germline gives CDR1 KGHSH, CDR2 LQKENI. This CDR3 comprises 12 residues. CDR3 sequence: CASSPGGDTQYF. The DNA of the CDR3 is TGTGCCAGCTCACCCGGGGGAGATACGCAGTATTTT.

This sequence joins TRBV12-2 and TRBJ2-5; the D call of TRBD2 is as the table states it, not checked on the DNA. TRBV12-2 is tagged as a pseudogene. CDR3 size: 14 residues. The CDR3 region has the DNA TGTGCAAGTCGCTTAGCGGTTAGCGGGGGGGACCAGTACTTC. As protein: CASRLAVSGGDQYF.

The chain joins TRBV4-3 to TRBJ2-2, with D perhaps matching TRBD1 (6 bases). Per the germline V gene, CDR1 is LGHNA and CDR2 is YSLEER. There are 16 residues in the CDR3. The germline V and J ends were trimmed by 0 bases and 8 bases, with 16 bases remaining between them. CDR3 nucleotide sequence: TGCGCCAGCAGCCAAGATCGGGCCAGGGGATCGGGGGAGCTGTTTTTT. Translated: CASSQDRARGSGELFF.

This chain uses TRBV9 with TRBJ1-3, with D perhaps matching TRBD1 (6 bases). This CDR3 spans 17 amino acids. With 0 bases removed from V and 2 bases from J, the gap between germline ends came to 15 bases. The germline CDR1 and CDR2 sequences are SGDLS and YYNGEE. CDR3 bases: TGTGCCAGCAGCGTAGGTTCGCCGGGGGGCACTGGAAACACCATATATTTT. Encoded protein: CASSVGSPGGTGNTIYF.